This T cell receptor (beta chain) stems from a study of blood T cells in healthy people across ages. For the second PCR, which ran for about 7 to 11 cycles, a sample-barcoded 5' primer and a J-beta primer mix were used. TCRdb independently ran MiXCR on the 5' RACE reads; one entry per CDR3 protein. The table lists about 290,000 distinct CDR3 sequences, 25% to 30% of them singletons. This clonotype has just a few counts. There were healthy Caucasian individuals from Russia, aged roughly 6 to 100, serving as donors. V was clipped by 6 bases and J by 9 bases; unmatched bases: 9. Germline CDR1 reads SGHRS; CDR2 reads YFSETQ. CDR3 size: 16 residues.

The source material was blood. The source is a woman between 70 and 85 years old in good health. The V gene is TRBV5-1, the J gene TRBJ2-1, with TRBD2 matching 16 bases. The DNA of the CDR3 is TGCGCCAGCAAAAATCAGGGACTAGCGGGAGGGCGTGAGCAGTTCTTC. Translation gives CASKNQGLAGGREQFF.